The 8 T cell receptor beta chains presented below share a single source sample, sequenced in a study of blood T cell repertoires in COVID-19. Produced via immunoSEQ multiplex PCR; TCRdb's table is partial and in-frame only. Of fewer than 55,000 clones in the sample, roughly 84% were seen once. The sample consisted of peripheral blood. Receptor source: a man aged 50 to 60 with acute or convalescent COVID-19.

J is TRBJ2-7 and V is TRBV6-5; 9 nucleotides match TRBD1. V dropped 2 bases and J dropped 6; count of bases not matched to a gene: 5. Germline CDR1 MNHEY, CDR2 SVGAGI. This CDR3 is 14 amino acids long. The CDR3 reads CASSYQGQGSEQYF. The CDR3 nucleotides read TGTGCCAGCAGTTACCAGGGACAGGGCTCCGAGCAGTACTTC.

V and J are TRBV10-3 and TRBJ1-2, with no clear D. The V gene lost 3 bases and the J gene lost 4 bases, with 9 bases spanning the gap. Germline CDR1 is ENHRY and CDR2 is SYGVKD. The CDR3 runs 13 residues. CDR3 in amino acids: CAISEDGSYGYTF. DNA for the CDR3: TGTGCCATCAGTGAAGACGGGAGCTATGGCTACACCTTC.

The CDR3 region has the DNA TGTGCCAGCAGTTACGGGGACAGGGACATCAATGAGCAGTTCTTC. This gives the protein CASSYGDRDINEQFF. The chain links TRBV6-5 to TRBJ2-1; 9 nucleotides line up with TRBD1. This CDR3 is built from 15 residues. Trimming removed 2 bases from V and 6 bases from J; junction bases left unmatched: 5. Germline lookup yields CDR1 MNHEY and CDR2 SVGAGI.

The V call is TRBV11-2, the J call TRBJ2-7; 8 positions agree with TRBD1. The CDR3 totals 15 residues. Unmatched junction bases numbered 4, after V lost 1 base and J lost 2 bases. Germline loops: CDR1 SGHAT, CDR2 FQNNGV. CDR3 in DNA: TGTGCCAGCAGCTTAGGGGCAGGGGGCACCTACGAGCAGTACTTC. It encodes CASSLGAGGTYEQYF.

The rearrangement joins TRBV19 to TRBJ2-3; 10 positions agree with TRBD1. The trim removed 5 bases at V and 3 bases at J, leaving 2 bases unmatched. Germline V gene data show CDR1 as LNHDA and CDR2 as SQIVND (reference sequence). CDR3 length: 14 residues. Here the CDR3 reads CASSRQGATDTQYF. In DNA form, the CDR3 reads TGTGCCAGTAGTCGACAGGGGGCGACAGATACGCAGTATTTT. Full variable domain (rest looked up from reference TRBV19 and TRBJ2-3): DGGITQSPKYLFRKEGQNVTLSCEQNLNHDAMYWYRQDPGQGLRLIYYSQIVNDFQKGDIAEGYSVSREKKESFPLTVTSAQKNPTAFYLCASSRQGATDTQYFGPGTRLTVL.

This clone came up a few times. The CDR3 sequence: CASRRKSSGNTIYF. The CDR3 DNA reads TGTGCCAGCAGGAGAAAGAGCTCTGGAAACACCATATATTTT. V is TRBV6-5 and J is TRBJ1-3; no firm D call. Germline lookup yields CDR1 MNHEY and CDR2 SVGAGI. The V and J ends lost 6 bases and 0 bases respectively, with 9 bases between them. This CDR3 contains 14 residues.

This chain joins TRBV15 and TRBJ2-3, with D possibly TRBD1 on 6 matching bases. CDR3 length: 13 amino acids. Germline V gene sequence: CDR1 LNHNV, CDR2 YYDKDF (reference sequence). Trimming shortened V by 5 bases and J by 4 bases, and 10 bases separated the two germline ends. This CDR3 reads CATSQQGADTQYF. CDR3 sequence (DNA): TGTGCCACCAGCCAACAGGGAGCAGATACGCAGTATTTT.

This sequence joins TRBV6-1 and TRBJ2-3, with 8 bases that match TRBD1. The trim removed 3 bases at V and 4 bases at J, leaving 3 bases unmatched. Germline lookup yields CDR1 MNHNS and CDR2 SASEGT. CDR3 size: 14 residues. The CDR3 DNA sequence: TGTGCCAGCAGTGAGGGACAGGCCGCAGATACGCAGTATTTT. Its translation: CASSEGQAADTQYF.